The 9 T cell receptor beta chains reported below all come from one sample, sequenced in a study of CD8+ T cells in alopecia areata. Extracted RNA was reverse transcribed, and the resulting cDNA served as sequencing template. This table comes from immunoSEQ multiplex PCR, and its TCRdb copy is limited to in-frame clones, with some not included. This table has 120,000 or so clones, about 50% appearing once. The specimen sequenced was NKG2D-low CD8+ T cells sorted from blood. Receptors were obtained from a human donor with alopecia areata.

The table lists this clone with a few counts. The chain uses TRBV29-1 and TRBJ2-7; D not certain. Germline lookup yields CDR1 SQVTM and CDR2 ANQGSEA. There are 11 residues in the CDR3. Trimming stripped 3 bases from V and 5 bases from J, with 8 bases between. The CDR3 DNA follows: TGCAGCGTTGATCGAGGTAACGAGCAGTACTTC. This encodes CSVDRGNEQYF.

This clone showed up just a few times. The identical CDR3 is also encoded by other nucleotide sequences in the sample. The chain combines TRBV29-1 with TRBJ2-2; D remains ambiguous. Deletions cut 5 bases from V and 8 bases from J, with 6 bases between. This CDR3 comprises 10 residues. Per the germline V gene, CDR1 is SQVTM and CDR2 is ANQGSEA. CDR3 sequence reads: CSVLIGELFF. CDR3 coding DNA: TGCAGCGTTCTGATAGGGGAGCTGTTTTTT.

V is TRBV29-1 and J is TRBJ1-2; D is uncertain. From germline, CDR1 is SQVTM and CDR2 ANQGSEA. V was shortened by 5 bases and J by 0 bases, with 13 bases between the two germline ends. The CDR3 sequence is 14 residues long. The chain's CDR3 is CSVPDRRSNYGYTF. CDR3 DNA sequence: TGCAGCGTTCCGGACCGCCGGTCTAACTATGGCTACACCTTC.

The chain combines TRBV5-6 with TRBJ2-1; the match to TRBD1 covers 7 bases. Unmatched junction bases numbered 6, after V lost 0 bases and J lost 6 bases. The CDR3 has 15 amino acids. The germline V gene has CDR1 SGHDT and CDR2 YYEEEE. In DNA, the CDR3 is TGTGCCAGCAGCTTGGAGTGGGGACAGTCCAATGAGCAGTTCTTC. This codes for CASSLEWGQSNEQFF.

The sample holds a few counts of this clone. The gene calls are TRBV18 and TRBJ2-1; no definite D call. V was clipped by 5 bases and J by 9 bases, with 8 bases between them. The CDR3 consists of 11 residues. CDR1 is KGHSH and CDR2 is LQKENI in the germline V gene. The DNA of the CDR3 is TGTGCCAGCTCAGCGGCGGCTGAGCAGTTCTTC. Its protein is CASSAAAEQFF.

The chain carries TRBV7-3 and TRBJ2-1, with 8 bases matching TRBD1. The CDR3 is 14 amino acids. Losses at the gene ends were 5 bases for V and 5 bases for J; bases not matched to a gene: 5. CDR1 and CDR2 from the germline V gene are SGHTA and FQGTGA. Here the CDR3 reads CASSVTGEHNEQFF. CDR3 coding DNA: TGTGCCAGCAGCGTGACAGGGGAGCACAATGAGCAGTTCTTC.

The V and J genes are TRBV7-9 and TRBJ2-1, with 11 nucleotides matching TRBD1. CDR3 length: 14 residues. Trimming at V came to 5 bases and at J to 7 bases, leaving 4 bases not matched to a gene. Germline loops: CDR1 SEHNR, CDR2 FQNEAQ (reference sequence). The CDR3 nucleotides read TGTGCCAGCAGCGTAGGACAGGGGGCAAATGAGCAGTTCTTC. Its protein is CASSVGQGANEQFF.

This clone turned up a few times. The chain has TRBV29-1 and TRBJ2-5; unclear D gene. The CDR3 contains 13 residues. Germline V gene data show CDR1 as SQVTM and CDR2 as ANQGSEA. V was cut by 7 bases and J by 4 bases, with 16 bases left in between. CDR3 nucleotides: TGCAGCGCCCCGGTCGTGGGTCCAGAGACCCAGTACTTC. It encodes CSAPVVGPETQYF.

DNA for the CDR3: TGTGCCAGCAGTTTAAACGCAGGGGCCAGCTACGAGCAGTACTTC. It encodes CASSLNAGASYEQYF. V gene TRBV27 combines with J gene TRBJ2-7; tentative D call: TRBD1 (6 bases). V lost 2 bases to trimming and J lost 3 bases, with 14 bases between them. The CDR3 loop spans 15 amino acids. Germline V gives CDR1 MNHEY, CDR2 SMNVEV (reference sequence).